The 24 T cell receptor beta chains given below trace back to one sample, sequenced in a study of T cells in Graves' hyperthyroidism and ophthalmopathy. Researchers took RNA transcripts and amplified the TCR beta CDR3 regions from them. A first-round RT-PCR of the TCR CDR3 used the HTBI primer set. Via MiXCR, TCRdb re-called the multiplex PCR reads, giving one row per CDR3 protein. The sample records roughly 500,000 distinct CDR3 sequences, approximately 16% being singletons. Sequencing was done on a sample of blood. The receptors were sampled from a woman in her twenties or thirties with Graves' ophthalmopathy.

Only a few counts were recorded for this clonotype. The chain uses TRBV11-2 and TRBJ1-1, with a possible D match to TRBD1 (6 bases). Germline V gives CDR1 SGHAT, CDR2 FQNNGV. This CDR3 has 14 amino acids. Trimming pared 3 bases from V and 9 bases from J, leaving 17 bases between. CDR3 amino acids: CASSFGTLGGKAFF. The CDR3 DNA reads as TGTGCCAGCAGCTTTGGGACATTGGGGGGTAAAGCTTTCTTT.

At least ten counts were recorded for this clonotype. The chain couples TRBV3-2 to TRBJ1-1. TRBV3-2 is noted as a pseudogene. The CDR3 has 16 amino acids. The CDR3 nucleotides are TGTGCCAGCAGCCAAGATATTCGAGGACATAACACTGAAGCTTTCTTT. This gives the protein CASSQDIRGHNTEAFF.

This clonotype was detected only a few times. The chain uses TRBV14 and TRBJ1-1; D gene ambiguous. V lost 0 bases to trimming and J lost 4 bases, with 6 bases between them. The germline CDR1 and CDR2 sequences are SGHDN and FVKESK. The length of the CDR3 is 13 residues. CDR3 amino acids: CASSQERGTEAFF. In DNA form, the CDR3 reads TGTGCCAGCAGCCAAGAGCGGGGCACTGAAGCTTTCTTT.

This clonotype showed up just once. The chain combines TRBV30 with TRBJ2-7; D might be TRBD1 (5 bases). The last part of the DNA fits TRBJ2-5 better; the J call may be wrong. Germline V lookup: CDR1 GTSNPN, CDR2 SVGIG (reference sequence). The CDR3 extends over 11 amino acids. The CDR3 loop is CARQLRETQYF. DNA for the CDR3: TGTGCTCGACAGCTTCGGGAGACCCAGTACTTC.

This clonotype showed up just a few times. This rearrangement joins TRBV4-3 to TRBJ2-7; perhaps TRBD2 as D (5 bases). This CDR3 is 15 amino acids long. V was trimmed by 0 bases and J by 3 bases, leaving 12 bases between them. Germline lookup yields CDR1 LGHNA and CDR2 YSLEER. The CDR3 DNA reads as TGCGCCAGCAGCCAAGAAGGAGGTGCCCTCTACGAGCAGTACTTC. It yields the protein CASSQEGGALYEQYF.

There are many counts of this clonotype. The chain joins TRBV3-1 to TRBJ1-2; 9 nucleotides align to TRBD1. The V segment lost 0 bases and the J segment 6 bases; nucleotides outside the gene matches: 5. Germline V CDR1 and CDR2: LGHDT, YNNKEL (reference sequence). The CDR3 runs 15 residues. The CDR3 DNA is TGTGCCAGCAGCCAAGATTGGACAGGGGAAAATGGCTACACCTTC. Amino acids: CASSQDWTGENGYTF. Full variable domain (rest looked up from reference TRBV3-1 and TRBJ1-2): DTAVSQTPKYLVTQMGNDKSIKCEQNLGHDTMYWYKQDSKKFLKIMFSYNNKELIINETVPNRFSPKSPDKAHLNLHINSLELGDSAVYFCASSQDWTGENGYTFGSGTRLTVV.

This clonotype was observed at least ten times. V gene TRBV28 combines with J gene TRBJ2-4; possibly TRBD1 for D (5 bases). From germline, CDR1 is MDHEN and CDR2 SYDVKM. The CDR3 totals 16 residues. Deletions cut 4 bases from V and 4 bases from J, with 17 bases between. CDR3 coding DNA: TGTGCCAGCAGTTCCCACAATGGACAAGGAAAAAACATTCAGTACTTC. This codes for CASSSHNGQGKNIQYF.

The V gene is TRBV6-5, the J gene TRBJ2-1; TRBD2 is a possible D gene (5 bases). Trimming pared 0 bases from V and 2 bases from J, leaving 11 bases between. The CDR3 consists of 16 residues. Germline-derived CDR1 and CDR2 are MNHEY and SVGAGI. For the CDR3, the DNA is TGTGCCAGCAGTTACTCGATTACTAGGACCTACAATGAGCAGTTCTTC. It translates to CASSYSITRTYNEQFF.

In this sample, this clonotype turned up once. One base away lies a much larger clone, so this may be a sequencing read error. The CDR3 ends on some other residue instead of the conserved phenylalanine or tryptophan, so this is likely a read error. The V gene is TRBV4-3, the J gene TRBJ1-2; TRBD1 matches 12 bases. The CDR3 covers 17 residues. The V and J ends lost 0 bases and 6 bases, in that order; junction bases with no gene match: 8. CDR1 and CDR2 (germline): LGHNA, YSLEER. The CDR3 coding sequence is TGCGCCAGCAGCCAAGATTATACTGGGACAGGGGGCGATGGCTACACCTCC. Residues: CASSQDYTGTGGDGYTS.

This clonotype was picked up many times. The chain joins TRBV7-6 to TRBJ2-7, with D possibly matching TRBD1 (7 bases). Trimming stripped 5 bases from V and 2 bases from J, with 22 bases between. The germline gives CDR1 SGHVS, CDR2 FNYEAQ. The CDR3 is 17 amino acids. The CDR3, as DNA: TGTGCCAGCAGCAGAACCGGGACTGGCAGGGGGGCCTACGAGCAGTACTTC. Translating it yields CASSRTGTGRGAYEQYF.

The CDR3 sequence is CASSERGKNSGASYEQYF. As DNA, the CDR3 is TGTGCCAGCAGCGAAAGAGGAAAAAATAGCGGAGCGTCCTACGAGCAGTACTTC. J is TRBJ2-7 and V is TRBV5-8; possible D gene TRBD2, 6 bases. Trimming removed 4 bases at V and 1 base at J, with 24 bases between. Germline V CDR1 and CDR2: SGHTS, YDEGEE. CDR3 length equals 18 residues.

The genes are TRBV6-1 and TRBJ1-1; D is perhaps TRBD1 (6 bases). CDR3 size: 12 residues. The germline V gene has CDR1 MNHNS and CDR2 SASEGT. Trimming shortened V by 6 bases and J by 11 bases, and 16 bases separated the two germline ends. CDR3 sequence (DNA): TGTGCCAGCAGAGCTAACAGGGAGAGGGCTTTCTTT. Encoded protein: CASRANRERAFF.

The chain's CDR3 is CASSKNHAGTGFEGEAFF. The CDR3 DNA sequence: TGTGCCAGCAGCAAAAACCATGCCGGGACAGGGTTTGAGGGCGAAGCTTTCTTT. V usage is TRBV6-1 and J usage is TRBJ1-1, with 9 positions matching TRBD1. Germline CDR1 MNHNS, CDR2 SASEGT. Germline trimming cut 6 bases from V and 8 bases from J; bases unmatched to any gene: 22. This CDR3 comprises 18 residues.

The chain combines TRBV19 with TRBJ2-3; 11 nucleotides align to TRBD2. CDR1 is LNHDA, CDR2 SQIVND, per germline (reference sequence). This CDR3 has 17 residues. V lost 10 bases and J lost 4; bases outside the gene matches: 16. The chain's CDR3 is CATPRGATSGSADTQYF. CDR3 sequence (DNA): TGTGCCACGCCGCGGGGGGCAACTAGCGGGAGTGCAGATACGCAGTATTTT. Full variable domain (remainder filled in from reference TRBV19 and TRBJ2-3): DGGITQSPKYLFRKEGQNVTLSCEQNLNHDAMYWYRQDPGQGLRLIYYSQIVNDFQKGDIAEGYSVSREKKESFPLTVTSAQKNPTAFYLCATPRGATSGSADTQYFGPGTRLTVL.

This clonotype was seen at least ten times. This chain connects TRBV27 to TRBJ1-4, with 10 bases identical to TRBD1. This CDR3 spans 16 amino acids. CDR1 and CDR2 (germline): MNHEY, SMNVEV (reference sequence). With 3 bases clipped from V and 4 bases from J, the junction kept 5 bases outside the gene matches. CDR3 sequence reads: CASSLTGGTLNEKLFF. CDR3 nucleotides: TGTGCCAGCAGTTTGACAGGGGGCACCCTTAATGAAAAACTGTTTTTT.

This clonotype has just one count. The conserved phenylalanine or tryptophan is not found at the CDR3 terminus, so this likely reflects a read error. This sequence joins TRBV28 and TRBJ2-5; 7 bases align to TRBD2. This CDR3 is 15 amino acids long. V lost 3 bases, J lost 2 bases, and 6 bases stayed unmatched. CDR1 and CDR2 from the germline V gene are MDHEN and SYDVKM. The CDR3 sequence is CASSFMGGDQETQYL. In DNA form, the CDR3 reads TGTGCCAGCAGTTTTATGGGGGGGGATCAAGAGACCCAGTACCTC.

This clonotype turned up a few times. This CDR3 reads CASRLQPDTQYF. In nucleotides, the CDR3 is TGTGCCAGCAGACTCCAGCCGGATACGCAGTATTTT. This chain uses TRBV2 with TRBJ2-3; no reliable D call. Trimming stripped 6 bases from V and 6 bases from J, with 10 bases between. The CDR3 is 12 residues long. Germline V gene sequence: CDR1 SNHLY, CDR2 FYNNEI.

This clonotype has a count of ten or more. The chain uses TRBV20-1 and TRBJ2-2; D possibly corresponds to TRBD1 (5 bases). Germline CDR1 and CDR2: DFQATT and SNEGSKA (reference sequence). Trimming left V 5 bases short and J 4 bases short, with 14 bases between. The CDR3 extends over 14 amino acids. As DNA, the CDR3 is TGCAGTGCTCCCCCGGCAGGGCCCACCGGGGAGCTGTTTTTT. Residues: CSAPPAGPTGELFF.

This clonotype was detected ten times or more. The V gene is TRBV29-1, the J gene TRBJ1-6; D is uncertain. The CDR3 runs 13 residues. Germline CDR1 and CDR2: SQVTM and ANQGSEA. V dropped 6 bases and J dropped 7 bases, with 13 bases sitting between them. The CDR3: CSVQVAVNSPLHF. CDR3 sequence (DNA): TGCAGCGTACAAGTGGCAGTCAATTCACCCCTCCACTTT. The entire variable domain, with the rest obtained from reference TRBV29-1 and TRBJ1-6, is as follows: SAVISQKPSRDICQRGTSLTIQCQVDSQVTMMFWYRQQPGQSLTLIATANQGSEATYESGFVIDKFPISRPNLTFSTLTVSNMSPEDSSIYLCSVQVAVNSPLHFGNGTRLTVT.

This clonotype was seen more than once but under ten times. An end of the junction does not agree with germline; a read error may underlie this. The J gene is TRBJ2-5, the V gene TRBV5-6, with 8 nucleotides matching TRBD1. Germline CDR1 is SGHDT and CDR2 is YYEEEE. The CDR3 extends over 15 amino acids. This CDR3 is CANSVGTGRQETQYF. DNA of the CDR3: TGTGCCAACAGCGTTGGGACAGGTCGGCAAGAGACCCAGTACTTC.

This clonotype turned up a few times. CDR3 in DNA: TGTGCCTGGAGTGCCACCTCAGGGGTGGATGAAAAACTGTTTTTT. This sequence encodes CAWSATSGVDEKLFF. The rearrangement uses TRBV30 and TRBJ1-4; maybe TRBD1 (6 bases). V was shortened by 1 base and J by 6 bases, with 15 bases between the two germline ends. Germline V gene sequence: CDR1 GTSNPN, CDR2 SVGIG (reference sequence). The CDR3 loop spans 15 amino acids. The full variable domain, its missing parts supplied by reference TRBV30 and TRBJ1-4, is SQTIHQWPATLVQPVGSPLSLECTVEGTSNPNLYWYRQAAGRGLQLLFYSVGIGQISSEVPQNLSASRPQDRQFILSSKKLLLSDSGFYLCAWSATSGVDEKLFFGSGTQLSVL.

In this sample, this clonotype turned up once. The chain joins TRBV6-1 to TRBJ2-3; D ambiguous. The V and J ends lost 5 bases and 1 base respectively, with 13 bases between them. From germline, CDR1 is MNHNS and CDR2 SASEGT. The CDR3 spans 15 residues. The CDR3 sequence: CASSTTFSGTDTQYF. DNA of the CDR3: TGTGCCAGCAGTACGACTTTTTCCGGCACAGATACGCAGTATTTT.

In this sample, this clonotype turned up many times. The gene calls are TRBV11-3 and TRBJ2-1; D remains unclear. The CDR3 has 11 residues. V was pared by 5 bases and J by 6 bases, with 5 bases between. Germline V gene sequence: CDR1 SGHNT, CDR2 YENEEA. This CDR3 is CASSQLNEQFF. CDR3 DNA sequence: TGTGCCAGCAGCCAACTCAATGAGCAGTTCTTC.

This clonotype is a singleton in its sample. J is TRBJ1-6 and V is TRBV3-1; D gene unclear. Germline V gene sequence: CDR1 LGHDT, CDR2 YNNKEL (reference sequence). Trimming took 4 bases from V and 7 from J, leaving 20 bases between them. The CDR3 length is 17 residues. Here the CDR3 reads CASSLKTPPEQNSPLHF. The CDR3 DNA sequence: TGTGCCAGCAGCCTAAAAACACCTCCCGAGCAAAATTCACCCCTCCACTTT.